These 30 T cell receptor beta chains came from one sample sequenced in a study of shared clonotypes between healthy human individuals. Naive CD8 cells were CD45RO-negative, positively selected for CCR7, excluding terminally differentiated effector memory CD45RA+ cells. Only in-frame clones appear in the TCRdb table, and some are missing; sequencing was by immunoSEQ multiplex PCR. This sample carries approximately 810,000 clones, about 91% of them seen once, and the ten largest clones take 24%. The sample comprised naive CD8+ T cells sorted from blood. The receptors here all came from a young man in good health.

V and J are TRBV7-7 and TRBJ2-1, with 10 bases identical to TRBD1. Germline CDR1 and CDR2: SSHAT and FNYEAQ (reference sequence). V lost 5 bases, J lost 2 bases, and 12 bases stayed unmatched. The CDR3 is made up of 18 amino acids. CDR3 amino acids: CASSPLPGQGWAYNEQFF. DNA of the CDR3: TGTGCCAGCAGCCCGCTCCCGGGACAGGGGTGGGCCTACAATGAGCAGTTCTTC.

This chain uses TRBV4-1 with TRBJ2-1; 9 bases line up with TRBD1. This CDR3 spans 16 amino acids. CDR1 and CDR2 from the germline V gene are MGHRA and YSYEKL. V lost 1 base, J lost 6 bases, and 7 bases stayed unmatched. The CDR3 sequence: CASSQGTGDQSNEQFF. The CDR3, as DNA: TGCGCCAGCAGCCAAGGGACAGGGGATCAGTCCAATGAGCAGTTCTTC.

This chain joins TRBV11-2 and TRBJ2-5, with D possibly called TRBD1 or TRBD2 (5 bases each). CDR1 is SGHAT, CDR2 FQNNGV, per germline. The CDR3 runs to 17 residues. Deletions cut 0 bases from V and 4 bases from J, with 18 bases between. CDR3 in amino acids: CASSLEGTGIGGETQYF. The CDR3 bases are TGTGCCAGCAGCTTAGAGGGCACAGGTATCGGAGGAGAGACCCAGTACTTC.

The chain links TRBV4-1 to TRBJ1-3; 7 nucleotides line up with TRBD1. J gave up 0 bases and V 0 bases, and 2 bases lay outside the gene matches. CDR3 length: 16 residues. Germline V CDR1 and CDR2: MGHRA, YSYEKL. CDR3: CASSQERDSSGNTIYF. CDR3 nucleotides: TGCGCCAGCAGCCAAGAAAGGGACAGCTCTGGAAACACCATATATTTT.

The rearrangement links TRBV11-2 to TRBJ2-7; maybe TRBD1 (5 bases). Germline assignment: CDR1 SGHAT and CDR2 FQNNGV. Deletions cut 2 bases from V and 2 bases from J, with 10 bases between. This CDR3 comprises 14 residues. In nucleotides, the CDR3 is TGTGCCAGCAGCTTACCGACAGAAACCTACGAGCAGTACTTC. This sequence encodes CASSLPTETYEQYF.

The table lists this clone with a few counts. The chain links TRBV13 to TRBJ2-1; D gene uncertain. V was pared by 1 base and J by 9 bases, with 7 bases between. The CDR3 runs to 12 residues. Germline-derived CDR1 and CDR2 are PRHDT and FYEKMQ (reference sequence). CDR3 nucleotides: TGTGCCAGCAGCTTAGTTGTCGGTGAGCAGTTCTTC. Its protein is CASSLVVGEQFF.

The DNA for the CDR3 is TGTGCCAGCAGCCAAGAGACAGGGCTTTCCTCCTACGAGCAGTACTTC. The encoded protein is CASSQETGLSSYEQYF. The chain employs TRBV4-2 and TRBJ2-7; 7 bases match TRBD1. CDR3 length: 16 residues. Germline CDR1 LGHNA, CDR2 YNFKEQ. V gave up 0 bases and J gave up 0 bases; unmatched junction bases: 5.

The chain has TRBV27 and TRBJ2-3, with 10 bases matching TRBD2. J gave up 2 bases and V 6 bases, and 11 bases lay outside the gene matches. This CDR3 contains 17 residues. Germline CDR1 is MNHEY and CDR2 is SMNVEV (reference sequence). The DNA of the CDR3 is TGTGCCAGCAGCCCCTTCGGAGCGGGAGGGCCCACAGATACGCAGTATTTT. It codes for CASSPFGAGGPTDTQYF.

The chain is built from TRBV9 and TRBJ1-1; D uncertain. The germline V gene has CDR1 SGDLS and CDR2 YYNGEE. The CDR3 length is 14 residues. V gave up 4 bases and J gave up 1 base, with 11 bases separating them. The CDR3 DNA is TGTGCCAGCAGCCCCGACGGGGAGAACACTGAAGCTTTCTTT. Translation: CASSPDGENTEAFF.

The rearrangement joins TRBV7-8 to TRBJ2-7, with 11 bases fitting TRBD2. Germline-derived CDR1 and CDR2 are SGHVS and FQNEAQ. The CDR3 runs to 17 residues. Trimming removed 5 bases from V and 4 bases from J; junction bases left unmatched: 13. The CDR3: CASSAPVLAGGRYEQYF. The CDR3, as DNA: TGTGCCAGCAGCGCGCCTGTCCTAGCGGGAGGTCGATACGAGCAGTACTTC.

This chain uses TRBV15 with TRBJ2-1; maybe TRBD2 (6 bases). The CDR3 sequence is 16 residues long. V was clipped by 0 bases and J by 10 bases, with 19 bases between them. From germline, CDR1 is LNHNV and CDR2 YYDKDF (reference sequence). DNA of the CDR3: TGTGCCACCAGCAGAGATCTGGGAGGTGCGTCGTTCGAGCAGTTCTTC. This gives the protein CATSRDLGGASFEQFF. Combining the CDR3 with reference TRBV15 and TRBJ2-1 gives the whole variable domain DAMVIQNPRYQVTQFGKPVTLSCSQTLNHNVMYWYQQKSSQAPKLLFHYYDKDFNNEADTPDNFQSRRPNTSFCFLDIRSPGLGDTAMYLCATSRDLGGASFEQFFGPGTRLTVL.

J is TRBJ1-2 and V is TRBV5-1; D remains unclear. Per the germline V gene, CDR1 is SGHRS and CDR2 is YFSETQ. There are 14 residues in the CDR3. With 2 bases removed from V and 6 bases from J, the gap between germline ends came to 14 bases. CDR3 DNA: TGCGCCAGCAGCTTCAGGCCACGGGAAGATGGCTACACCTTC. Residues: CASSFRPREDGYTF.

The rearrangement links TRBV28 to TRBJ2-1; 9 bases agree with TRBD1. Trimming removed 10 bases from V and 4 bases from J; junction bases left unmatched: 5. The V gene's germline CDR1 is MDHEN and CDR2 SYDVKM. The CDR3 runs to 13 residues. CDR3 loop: CATAGTGYNEQFF. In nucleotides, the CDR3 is TGTGCCACCGCCGGGACAGGGTACAATGAGCAGTTCTTC.

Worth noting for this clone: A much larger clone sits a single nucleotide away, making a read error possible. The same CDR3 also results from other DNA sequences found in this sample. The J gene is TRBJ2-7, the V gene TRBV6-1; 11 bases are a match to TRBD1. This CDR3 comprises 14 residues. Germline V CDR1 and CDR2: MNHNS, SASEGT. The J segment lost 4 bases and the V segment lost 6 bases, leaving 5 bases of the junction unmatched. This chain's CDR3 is CASSAGTGGYEQYF. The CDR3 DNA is TGTGCCAGCAGCGCCGGGACAGGGGGGTACGAGCAGTACTTC.

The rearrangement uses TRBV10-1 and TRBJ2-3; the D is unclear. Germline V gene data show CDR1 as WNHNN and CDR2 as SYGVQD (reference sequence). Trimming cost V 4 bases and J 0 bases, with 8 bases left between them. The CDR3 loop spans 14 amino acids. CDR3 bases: TGCGCCAGCAGTGCCGTGTCCAGCACAGATACGCAGTATTTT. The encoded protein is CASSAVSSTDTQYF.

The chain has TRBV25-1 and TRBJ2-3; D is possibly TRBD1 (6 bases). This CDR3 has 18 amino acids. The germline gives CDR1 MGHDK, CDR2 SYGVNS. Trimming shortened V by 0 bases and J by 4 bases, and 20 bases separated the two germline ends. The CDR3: CASSEYTRQVVRSDTQYF. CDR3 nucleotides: TGTGCCAGCAGTGAATATACCCGACAGGTGGTTCGATCAGATACGCAGTATTTT. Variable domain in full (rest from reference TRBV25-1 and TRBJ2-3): EADIYQTPRYLVIGTGKKITLECSQTMGHDKMYWYQQDPGMELHLIHYSYGVNSTEKGDLSSESTVSRIRTEHFPLTLESARPSHTSQYLCASSEYTRQVVRSDTQYFGPGTRLTVL.

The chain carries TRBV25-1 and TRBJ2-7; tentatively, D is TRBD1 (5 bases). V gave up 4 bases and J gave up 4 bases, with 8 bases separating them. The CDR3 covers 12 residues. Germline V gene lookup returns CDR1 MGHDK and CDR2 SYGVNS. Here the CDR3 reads CASSVTGYEQYF. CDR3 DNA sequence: TGTGCCAGCAGTGTAACAGGATACGAGCAGTACTTC.

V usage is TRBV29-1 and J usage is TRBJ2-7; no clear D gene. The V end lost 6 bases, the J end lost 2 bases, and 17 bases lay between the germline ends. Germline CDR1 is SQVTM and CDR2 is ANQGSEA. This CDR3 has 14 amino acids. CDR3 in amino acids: CSVYDKTNPYEQYF. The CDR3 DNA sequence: TGCAGCGTATATGACAAGACCAATCCCTACGAGCAGTACTTC.

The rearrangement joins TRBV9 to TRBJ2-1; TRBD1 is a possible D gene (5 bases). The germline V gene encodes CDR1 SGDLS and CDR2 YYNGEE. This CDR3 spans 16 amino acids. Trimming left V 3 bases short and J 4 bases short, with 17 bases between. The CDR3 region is CASSARVGSGYNEQFF. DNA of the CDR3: TGTGCCAGCAGCGCCAGGGTAGGGTCAGGGTACAATGAGCAGTTCTTC. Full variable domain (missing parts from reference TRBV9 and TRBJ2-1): DSGVTQTPKHLITATGQRVTLRCSPRSGDLSVYWYQQSLDQGLQFLIQYYNGEERAKGNILERFSAQQFPDLHSELNLSSLELGDSALYFCASSARVGSGYNEQFFGPGTRLTVL.

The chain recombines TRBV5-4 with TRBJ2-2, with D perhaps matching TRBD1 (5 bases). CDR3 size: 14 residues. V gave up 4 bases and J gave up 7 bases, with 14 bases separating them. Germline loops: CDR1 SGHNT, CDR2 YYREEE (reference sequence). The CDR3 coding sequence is TGTGCCAGCAGCCCCTGGGGCGTCGGCGGGGAGCTGTTTTTT. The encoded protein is CASSPWGVGGELFF.

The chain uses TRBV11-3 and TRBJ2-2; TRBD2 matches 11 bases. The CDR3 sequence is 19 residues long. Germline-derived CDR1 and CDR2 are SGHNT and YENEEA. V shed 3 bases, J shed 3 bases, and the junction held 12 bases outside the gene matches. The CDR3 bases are TGTGCCAGCAGCTTGGGCACTTGGGCACTAGCGGGAGACACCGGGGAGCTGTTTTTT. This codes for CASSLGTWALAGDTGELFF.

CDR3 amino acids: CASSTPSGLTYEQYF. CDR3 DNA sequence: TGTGCCAGCAGCACGCCTAGCGGACTGACCTACGAGCAGTACTTC. This chain joins TRBV13 and TRBJ2-7; 7 bases fit TRBD2. The germline gives CDR1 PRHDT, CDR2 FYEKMQ (reference sequence). V lost 5 bases, J lost 2 bases, and 9 bases stayed unmatched. This CDR3 comprises 15 residues.

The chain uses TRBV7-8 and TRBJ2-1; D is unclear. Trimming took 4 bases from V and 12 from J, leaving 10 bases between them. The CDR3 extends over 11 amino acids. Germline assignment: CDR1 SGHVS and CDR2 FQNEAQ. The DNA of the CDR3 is TGTGCCAGCAGCTCTTCCCACTGGCAGTTCTTC. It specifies CASSSSHWQFF. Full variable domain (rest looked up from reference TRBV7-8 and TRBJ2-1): GAGVSQSPRYKVAKRGQDVALRCDPISGHVSLFWYQQALGQGPEFLTYFQNEAQLDKSGLPSDRFFAERPEGSVSTLKIQRTQQEDSAVYLCASSSSHWQFFGPGTRLTVL.

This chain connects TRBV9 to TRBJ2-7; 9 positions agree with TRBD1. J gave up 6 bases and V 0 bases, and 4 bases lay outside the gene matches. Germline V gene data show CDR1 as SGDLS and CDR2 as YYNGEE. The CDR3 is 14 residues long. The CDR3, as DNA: TGTGCCAGCAGCGTAGACAGGGGGCGAGGCGAGCAGTACTTC. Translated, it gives CASSVDRGRGEQYF.

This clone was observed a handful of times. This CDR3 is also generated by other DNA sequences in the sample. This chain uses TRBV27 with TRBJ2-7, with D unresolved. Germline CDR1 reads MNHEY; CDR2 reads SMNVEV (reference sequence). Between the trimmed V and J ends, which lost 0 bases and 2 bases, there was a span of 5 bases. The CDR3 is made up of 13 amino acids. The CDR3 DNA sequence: TGTGCCAGCAGTTTATCCCGCGCCTACGAGCAGTACTTC. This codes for CASSLSRAYEQYF.

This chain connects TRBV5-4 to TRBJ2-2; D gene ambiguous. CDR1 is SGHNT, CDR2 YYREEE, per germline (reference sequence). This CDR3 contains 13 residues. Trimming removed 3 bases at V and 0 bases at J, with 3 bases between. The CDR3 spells CASSWTNTGELFF. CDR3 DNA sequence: TGTGCCAGCAGCTGGACGAACACCGGGGAGCTGTTTTTT.

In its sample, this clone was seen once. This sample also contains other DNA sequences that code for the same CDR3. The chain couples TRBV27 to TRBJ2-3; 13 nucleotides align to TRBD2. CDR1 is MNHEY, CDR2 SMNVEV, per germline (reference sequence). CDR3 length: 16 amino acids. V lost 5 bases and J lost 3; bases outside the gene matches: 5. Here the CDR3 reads CASSPRLAGGTDTQYF. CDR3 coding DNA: TGTGCCAGCAGTCCCAGACTAGCGGGAGGTACAGATACGCAGTATTTT.

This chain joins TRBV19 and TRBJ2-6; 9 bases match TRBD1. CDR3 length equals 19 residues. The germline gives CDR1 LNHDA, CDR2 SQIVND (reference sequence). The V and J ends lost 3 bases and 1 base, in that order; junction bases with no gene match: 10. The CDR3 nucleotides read TGTGCCAGTAGTATTAGAGACGGGACAGGGTTTTCTGGGGCCAACGTCCTGACTTTC. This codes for CASSIRDGTGFSGANVLTF.

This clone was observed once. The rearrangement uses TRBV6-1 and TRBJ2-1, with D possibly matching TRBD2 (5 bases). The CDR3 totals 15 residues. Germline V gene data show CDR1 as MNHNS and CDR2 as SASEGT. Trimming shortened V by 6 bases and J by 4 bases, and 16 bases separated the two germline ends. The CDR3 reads CASRTLSGVYNEQFF. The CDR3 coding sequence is TGTGCCAGCAGAACCTTGAGCGGAGTATACAATGAGCAGTTCTTC.

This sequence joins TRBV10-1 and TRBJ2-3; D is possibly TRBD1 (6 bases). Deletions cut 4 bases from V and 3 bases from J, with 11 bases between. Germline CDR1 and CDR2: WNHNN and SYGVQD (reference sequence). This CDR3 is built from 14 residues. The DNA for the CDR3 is TGCGCCAGCAGTGCATGGACAGAGACAGATACGCAGTATTTT. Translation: CASSAWTETDTQYF.